This entry is about one T cell receptor (beta chain). Profiling relied on immunoSEQ multiplex PCR, and the TCRdb table lists in-frame clones only, not all of them. Of fewer than 70,000 clones listed, 86% are singletons. Germline trimming cut 5 bases from V and 10 bases from J; bases unmatched to any gene: 4. CDR1 is SEHNR and CDR2 is FQNEAQ in the germline V gene (reference sequence). CDR3 length equals 12 residues. The sample is drawn from a study of technical replicates of blood from four donors. The sequence came from a human donor in good health. Some clones in this sample may be carry-over from other donors' samples. The chain is built from TRBV7-9 and TRBJ2-3, with 9 positions matching TRBD2. The sequencing sample was made of PBMCs. Here the CDR3 reads CASSRGREAQYF. CDR3 nucleotides: TGTGCCAGCAGCCGCGGGAGGGAGGCGCAGTATTTT.